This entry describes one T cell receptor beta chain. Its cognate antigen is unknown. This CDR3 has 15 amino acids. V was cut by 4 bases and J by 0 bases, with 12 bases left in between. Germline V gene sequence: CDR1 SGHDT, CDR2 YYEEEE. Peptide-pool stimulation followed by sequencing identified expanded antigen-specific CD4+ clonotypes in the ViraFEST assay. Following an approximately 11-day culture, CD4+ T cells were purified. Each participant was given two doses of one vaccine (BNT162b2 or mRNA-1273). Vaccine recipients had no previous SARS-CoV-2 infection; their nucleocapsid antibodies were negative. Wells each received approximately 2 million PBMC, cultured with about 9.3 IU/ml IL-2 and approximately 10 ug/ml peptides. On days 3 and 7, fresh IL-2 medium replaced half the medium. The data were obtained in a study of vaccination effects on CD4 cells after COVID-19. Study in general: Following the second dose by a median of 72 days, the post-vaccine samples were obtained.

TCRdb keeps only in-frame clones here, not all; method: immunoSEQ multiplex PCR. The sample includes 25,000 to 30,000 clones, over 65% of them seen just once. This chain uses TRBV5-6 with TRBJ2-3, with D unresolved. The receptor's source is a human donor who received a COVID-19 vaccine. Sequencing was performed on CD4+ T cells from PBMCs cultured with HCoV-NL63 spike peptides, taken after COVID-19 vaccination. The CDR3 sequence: CASSVTPTSTDTQYF. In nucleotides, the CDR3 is TGTGCCAGCAGCGTAACCCCAACTAGCACAGATACGCAGTATTTT.